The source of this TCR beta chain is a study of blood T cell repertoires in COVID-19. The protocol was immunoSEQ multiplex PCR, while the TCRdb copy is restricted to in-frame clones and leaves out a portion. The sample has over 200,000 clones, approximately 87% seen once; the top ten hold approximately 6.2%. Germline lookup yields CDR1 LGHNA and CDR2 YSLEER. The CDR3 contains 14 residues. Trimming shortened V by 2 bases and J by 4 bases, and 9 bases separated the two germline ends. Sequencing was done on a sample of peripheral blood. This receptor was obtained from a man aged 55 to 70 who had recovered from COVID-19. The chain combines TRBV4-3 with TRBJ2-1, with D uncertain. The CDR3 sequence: CASSQQTDYNEQFF. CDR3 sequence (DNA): TGCGCCAGCAGCCAACAAACAGATTACAATGAGCAGTTCTTC.